Listed below are T cell receptor beta chains from one sample, sequenced in a study of shared clonotypes between healthy human individuals. Clones were read by immunoSEQ multiplex PCR, and TCRdb kept only the in-frame ones, dropping some. The data contain over 2 million clones, over 85% of them singletons. Sequences were obtained from naive CD4+ T cells sorted from blood. These receptors all stem from a man aged 18 to 30 in good health. CDR3s include the opening cysteine and the closing phenylalanine or tryptophan. The D gene is left open where the match is weak. Part of the rows lack a size; the others show once, few, many or a class for expanded clones.

J	V	D	size	DNA	CDR3
TRBJ2-3	TRBV7-3	TRBD2	NA	TGTGCCAGCAGCCCACAACCTATAGCGGGGAGCACAGATACGCAGTATTTT	CASSPQPIAGSTDTQYF
TRBJ2-5	TRBV5-8	NA	NA	TGTGCCAGCAGCTTTCAGGGCACCGCTTGGGAGACCCAGTACTTC	CASSFQGTAWETQYF
TRBJ1-2	TRBV28	NA	NA	TGTGCCAGCAGTTCCCCGCTTCCAATAAGCTACACCTTC	CASSSPLPISYTF
TRBJ2-3	TRBV27	NA	once	TGTGCCAGCAGTTTAATGGGGGTGACAGATACGCAGTATTTT	CASSLMGVTDTQYF
TRBJ2-7	TRBV6-5	NA	few	TGTGCCAGCAGTTACCAGTACGAGCAGTACTTC	CASSYQYEQYF
TRBJ1-6	TRBV5-8	NA	NA	TGTGCCAGCAGCTTGAGAGCCCTCATCGCCAATTCACCCCTCCACTTT	CASSLRALIANSPLHF
TRBJ1-1	TRBV11-2	NA	NA	TGTGCCAGCGGTAGGTTTATGGGGATGAACACTGAAGCTTTCTTT	CASGRFMGMNTEAFF
TRBJ2-7	TRBV19	NA	once	TGTGCCAGTAGTATTCAAGGTAGCCTGTCCTACGAGCAGTACTTC	CASSIQGSLSYEQYF
TRBJ2-7	TRBV6-1	NA	NA	TGTGCCAGCAGTGCGGCGGTAAGGGGATCGGCCTACGAGCAGTACTTC	CASSAAVRGSAYEQYF
TRBJ1-6	TRBV7-9	NA	few	TGTGCCAGCAGCCCGAGCGGCCTGGATAATTCACCCCTCCACTTT	CASSPSGLDNSPLHF
TRBJ2-7	TRBV10-1	TRBD1	NA	TGCGCCAGCAGTGAAGGACAGGGGGGTCACGAGCAGTACTTC	CASSEGQGGHEQYF
TRBJ1-2	TRBV5-4	NA	NA	TGTGCCAGCAGCTCCCGGGGGAGCGATGGCTACACCTTC	CASSSRGSDGYTF
TRBJ1-1	TRBV7-8	NA	NA	TGTGCCAGCAGCCCCCAGAGGTGGGGGAACACTGAAGCTTTCTTT	CASSPQRWGNTEAFF
TRBJ2-3	TRBV6-4	NA	NA	TGTGCCAGCAGCCTCCATAGCACGTCTAGCACAGATACGCAGTATTTT	CASSLHSTSSTDTQYF
TRBJ2-3	TRBV7-2	TRBD2	NA	TGTGCCAGCAGCTTACAAGCGGGAGGGTCAGATACGCAGTATTTT	CASSLQAGGSDTQYF
TRBJ2-1	TRBV2	TRBD2	NA	TGTGCCAGCGGAGGTGGGCGGGGGGCCTACAATGAGCAGTTCTTC	CASGGGRGAYNEQFF
TRBJ2-1	TRBV10-3	NA	NA	TGTGCCATCAGTCCACAGGGCCATTCCTCCTACAATGAGCAGTTCTTC	CAISPQGHSSYNEQFF
TRBJ2-1	TRBV27	NA	NA	TGTGCCAGCAGTTTAGGAGCGGCCTCCTACAATGAGCAGTTCTTC	CASSLGAASYNEQFF
TRBJ1-2	TRBV18	NA	NA	TGTGCCAGCTCACCAGTTTTTGACACAGAAGGCTACACCTTC	CASSPVFDTEGYTF
TRBJ2-7	TRBV25-1	TRBD1	few	TGTGCCACCAGGGACAGGGGGTACGAGCAGTACTTC	CATRDRGYEQYF
TRBJ2-2	TRBV7-3	TRBD1	NA	TGTGCCAGCAGCAGCTACACAGGGGCAAACACCGGGGAGCTGTTTTTT	CASSSYTGANTGELFF
TRBJ2-3	TRBV2	NA	NA	TGTGCCAGCAGTGGGGGGGCATGGACAGATACGCAGTATTTT	CASSGGAWTDTQYF
TRBJ1-4	TRBV11-2	NA	NA	TGTGCCAGCAGCTTACGCGAGGCAACTAATGAAAAACTGTTTTTT	CASSLREATNEKLFF
TRBJ1-6	TRBV18	NA	NA	TGTGCCAGCTCACCACTTAACGCGGGGAATTCACCCCTCCACTTT	CASSPLNAGNSPLHF
TRBJ2-7	TRBV6-5	NA	NA	TGTGCCAGCAGTTACTCTATGGTTAGCGAAGAGCAGTACTTC	CASSYSMVSEEQYF
TRBJ1-3	TRBV5-1	TRBD1	NA	TGCGCCAGCAGCTCTACAGGGGACGCTGGAAACACCATATATTTT	CASSSTGDAGNTIYF
TRBJ2-1	TRBV13	TRBD2	NA	TGTGCCAGCAGCTTGTCCGGGAGGGTAGTGAATGAGCAGTTCTTC	CASSLSGRVVNEQFF